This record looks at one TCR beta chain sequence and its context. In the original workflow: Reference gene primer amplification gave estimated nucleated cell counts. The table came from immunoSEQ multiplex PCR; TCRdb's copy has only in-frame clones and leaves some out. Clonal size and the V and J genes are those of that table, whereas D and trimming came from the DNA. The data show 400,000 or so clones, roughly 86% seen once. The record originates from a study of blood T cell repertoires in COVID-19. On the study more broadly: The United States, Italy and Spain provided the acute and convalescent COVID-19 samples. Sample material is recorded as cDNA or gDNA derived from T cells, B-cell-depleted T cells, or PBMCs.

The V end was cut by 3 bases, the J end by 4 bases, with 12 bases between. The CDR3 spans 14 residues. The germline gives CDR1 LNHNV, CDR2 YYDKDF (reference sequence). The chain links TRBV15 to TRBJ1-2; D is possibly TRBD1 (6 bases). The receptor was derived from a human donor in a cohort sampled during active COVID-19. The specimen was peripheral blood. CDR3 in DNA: TGTGCCACCAGCAGTACCAGGGGTGGCTATGGCTACACCTTC. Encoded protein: CATSSTRGGYGYTF.